This TCR beta chain derives from a study of pediatric ulcerative colitis. Sequencing was at survey level. Profiled with immunoSEQ multiplex PCR; TCRdb holds only in-frame clones, not every one. The data contain about 25,000 clones, roughly 70% of them singletons. Findings of the study overall: Compared with controls, ulcerative colitis showed greater blood-rectum clone sharing. Substantially fewer templates came from a couple of patients' blood samples. A couple of rectal CDR3 clonotypes occurred in all ulcerative colitis patients.

The rectum was sampled with one to two pinch biopsies at colonoscopy. About this clone: The antigen is unknown.

Germline CDR1 and CDR2: SGHRS and YFSETQ. The J segment lost 4 bases and the V segment lost 4 bases, leaving 7 bases of the junction unmatched. The CDR3 runs 14 residues. The receptor comes from a boy between 5 and 17 years old with severe ulcerative colitis. V usage is TRBV5-1 and J usage is TRBJ1-2; 7 bases are shared with TRBD1. The sample was gut tissue. CDR3 sequence: CASSTGEGAYGYTF. The CDR3 DNA sequence: TGCGCCAGCAGCACCGGTGAGGGGGCCTATGGCTACACCTTC.